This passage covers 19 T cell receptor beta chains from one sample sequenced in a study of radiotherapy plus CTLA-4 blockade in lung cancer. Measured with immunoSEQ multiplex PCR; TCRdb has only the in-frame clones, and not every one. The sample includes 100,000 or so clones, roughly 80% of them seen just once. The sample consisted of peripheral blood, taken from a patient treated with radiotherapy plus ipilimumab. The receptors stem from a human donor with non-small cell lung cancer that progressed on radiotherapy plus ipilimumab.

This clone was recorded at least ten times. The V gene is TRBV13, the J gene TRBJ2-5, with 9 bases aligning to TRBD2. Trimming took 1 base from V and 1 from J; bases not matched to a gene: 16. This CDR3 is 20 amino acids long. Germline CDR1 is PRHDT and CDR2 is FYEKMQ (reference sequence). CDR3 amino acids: CASSLAWPFGAGGFQETQYF. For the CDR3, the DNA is TGTGCCAGCAGCTTAGCCTGGCCGTTCGGAGCGGGAGGCTTCCAAGAGACCCAGTACTTC.

Here the CDR3 reads CASSPYSYNEQFF. The CDR3 DNA sequence: TGTGCCAGCAGCCCTTACTCCTACAATGAGCAGTTCTTC. The chain couples TRBV5-8 to TRBJ2-1; D gene ambiguous. The CDR3 length is 13 residues. The V and J ends lost 4 bases and 0 bases respectively, with 5 bases between them. The germline gives CDR1 SGHTS, CDR2 YDEGEE.

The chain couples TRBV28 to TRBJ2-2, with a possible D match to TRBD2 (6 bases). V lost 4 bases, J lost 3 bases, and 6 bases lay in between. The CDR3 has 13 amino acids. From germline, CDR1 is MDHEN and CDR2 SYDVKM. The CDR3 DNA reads TGTGCCAGCAGTTGGGGGGACACCGGGGAGCTGTTTTTT. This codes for CASSWGDTGELFF. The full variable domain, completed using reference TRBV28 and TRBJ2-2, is DVKVTQSSRYLVKRTGEKVFLECVQDMDHENMFWYRQDPGLGLRLIYFSYDVKMKEKGDIPEGYSVSREKKERFSLILESASTNQTSMYLCASSWGDTGELFFGEGSRLTVL.

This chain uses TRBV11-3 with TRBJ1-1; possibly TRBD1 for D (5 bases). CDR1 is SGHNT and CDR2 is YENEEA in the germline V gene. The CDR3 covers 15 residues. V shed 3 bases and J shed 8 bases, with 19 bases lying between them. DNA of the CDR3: TGTGCCAGCAGCTTTTCGGGGCGACGGGGGGAAGAAGCTTTCTTT. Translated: CASSFSGRRGEEAFF.

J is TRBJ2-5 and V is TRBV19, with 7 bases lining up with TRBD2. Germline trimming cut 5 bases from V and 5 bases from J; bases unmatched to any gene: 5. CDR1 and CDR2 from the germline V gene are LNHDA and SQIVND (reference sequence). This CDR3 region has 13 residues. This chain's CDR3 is CASSGGSRETQYF. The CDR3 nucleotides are TGTGCCAGTAGTGGCGGGAGCAGGGAGACCCAGTACTTC.

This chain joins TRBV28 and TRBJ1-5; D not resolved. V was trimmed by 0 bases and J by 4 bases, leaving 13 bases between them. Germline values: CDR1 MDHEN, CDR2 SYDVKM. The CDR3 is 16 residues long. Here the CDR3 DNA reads TGTGCCAGCAGTTTATGGTCCCTGGTGTGGAATCAGCCCCAGCATTTT. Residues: CASSLWSLVWNQPQHF.

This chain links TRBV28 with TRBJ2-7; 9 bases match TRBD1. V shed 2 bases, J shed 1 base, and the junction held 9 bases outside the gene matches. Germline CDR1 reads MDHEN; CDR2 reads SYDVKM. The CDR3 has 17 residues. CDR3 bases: TGTGCCAGCAGTTTAAGGCTGGGACAGGGTGAATCCTACGAGCAGTACTTC. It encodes CASSLRLGQGESYEQYF.

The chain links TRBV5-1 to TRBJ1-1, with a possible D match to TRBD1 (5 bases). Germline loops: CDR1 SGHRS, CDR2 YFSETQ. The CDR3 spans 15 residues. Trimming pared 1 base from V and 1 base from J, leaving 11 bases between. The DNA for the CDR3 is TGCGCCAGCAGCTTGACCCTGACAGCGAACACTGAAGCTTTCTTT. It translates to CASSLTLTANTEAFF.

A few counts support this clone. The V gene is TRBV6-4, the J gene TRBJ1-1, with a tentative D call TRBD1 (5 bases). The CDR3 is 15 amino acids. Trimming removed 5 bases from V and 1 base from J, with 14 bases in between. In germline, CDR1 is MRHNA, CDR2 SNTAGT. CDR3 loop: CASSPPGRANTEAFF. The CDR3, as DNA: TGTGCCAGCAGTCCGCCGGGACGGGCGAACACTGAAGCTTTCTTT.

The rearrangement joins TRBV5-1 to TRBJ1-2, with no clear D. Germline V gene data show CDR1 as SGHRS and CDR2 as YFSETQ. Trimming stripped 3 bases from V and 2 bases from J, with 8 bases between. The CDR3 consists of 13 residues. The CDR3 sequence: CASSSTMNYGYTF. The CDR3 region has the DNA TGCGCCAGCAGCTCCACCATGAACTATGGCTACACCTTC.

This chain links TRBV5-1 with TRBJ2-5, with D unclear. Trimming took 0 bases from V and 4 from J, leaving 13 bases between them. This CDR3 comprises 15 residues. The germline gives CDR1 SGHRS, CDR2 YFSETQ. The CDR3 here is CASSLGTVGLETQYF. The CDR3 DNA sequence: TGCGCCAGCAGCTTGGGGACGGTAGGGCTAGAGACCCAGTACTTC.

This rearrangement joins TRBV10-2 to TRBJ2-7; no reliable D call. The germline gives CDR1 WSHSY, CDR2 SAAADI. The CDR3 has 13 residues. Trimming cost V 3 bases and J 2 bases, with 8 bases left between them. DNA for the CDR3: TGCGCCAGCAGTGATAGGGTCGCCTACGAGCAGTACTTC. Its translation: CASSDRVAYEQYF.

The CDR3 loop is CASSSMTNLYEQYF. The CDR3 nucleotides read TGTGCCAGCAGCTCCATGACGAACTTATACGAGCAGTACTTC. This chain uses TRBV5-4 with TRBJ2-7, with D uncertain. Germline V gene sequence: CDR1 SGHNT, CDR2 YYREEE (reference sequence). Trimming removed 3 bases at V and 4 bases at J, with 14 bases between. This CDR3 region has 14 residues.

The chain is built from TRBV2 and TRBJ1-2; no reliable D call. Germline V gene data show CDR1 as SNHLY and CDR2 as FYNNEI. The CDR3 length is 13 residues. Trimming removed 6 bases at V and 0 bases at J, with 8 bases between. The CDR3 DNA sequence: TGTGCCAGCAGGACAAGATCTAACTATGGCTACACCTTC. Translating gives CASRTRSNYGYTF.

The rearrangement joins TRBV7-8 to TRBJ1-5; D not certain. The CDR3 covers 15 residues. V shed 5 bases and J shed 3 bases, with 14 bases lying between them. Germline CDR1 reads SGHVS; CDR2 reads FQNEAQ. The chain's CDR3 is CASSPETAPNQPQHF. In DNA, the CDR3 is TGTGCCAGCAGCCCCGAAACGGCGCCCAATCAGCCCCAGCATTTT.

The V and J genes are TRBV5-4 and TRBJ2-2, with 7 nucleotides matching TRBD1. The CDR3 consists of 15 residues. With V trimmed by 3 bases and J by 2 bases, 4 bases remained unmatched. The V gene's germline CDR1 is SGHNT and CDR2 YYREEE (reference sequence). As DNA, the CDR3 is TGTGCCAGCAGCTCCGGGACAGTCAACACCGGGGAGCTGTTTTTT. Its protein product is CASSSGTVNTGELFF.

The CDR3 spells CASSGQGLYEQYV. CDR3 nucleotides: TGTGCCAGCAGTGGCCAGGGACTCTACGAGCAGTACGTC. V and J are TRBV5-6 and TRBJ2-7; TRBD2 is a possible D gene (6 bases). Deletions cut 5 bases from V and 3 bases from J, with 12 bases between. The V gene's germline CDR1 is SGHDT and CDR2 YYEEEE. The CDR3 sequence is 13 residues long.

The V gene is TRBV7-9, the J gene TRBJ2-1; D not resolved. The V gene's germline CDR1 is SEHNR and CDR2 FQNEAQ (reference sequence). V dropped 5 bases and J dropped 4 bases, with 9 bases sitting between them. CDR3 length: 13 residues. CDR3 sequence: CASSQTEYNEQFF. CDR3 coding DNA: TGTGCCAGCAGCCAAACGGAATACAATGAGCAGTTCTTC.

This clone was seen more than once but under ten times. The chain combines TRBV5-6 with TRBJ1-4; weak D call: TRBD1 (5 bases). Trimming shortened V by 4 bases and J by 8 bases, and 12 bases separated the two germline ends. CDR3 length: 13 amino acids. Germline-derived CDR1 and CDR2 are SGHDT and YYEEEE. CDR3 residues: CASSTPTAEKLFF. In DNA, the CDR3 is TGTGCCAGCAGCACACCGACAGCCGAAAAACTGTTTTTT. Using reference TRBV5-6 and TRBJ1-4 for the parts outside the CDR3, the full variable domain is DAGVTQSPTHLIKTRGQQVTLRCSPKSGHDTVSWYQQALGQGPQFIFQYYEEEERQRGNFPDRFSGHQFPNYSSELNVNALLLGDSALYLCASSTPTAEKLFFGSGTQLSVL.